This TCR beta chain was obtained from a study of T cells in Graves' hyperthyroidism and ophthalmopathy. Study-level results: Model predictions of ophthalmopathy came a median roughly 6.7 months before onset.

V was shortened by 3 bases and J by 5 bases, with 19 bases between the two germline ends. Germline CDR1 DFQATT, CDR2 SNEGSKA (reference sequence). CDR3 size: 15 residues. Concerning this clonotype: Its antigen is undetermined.

TCR beta CDR3 region amplification was performed from RNA transcripts. RT-PCR in the first round (using the HTBI primer set) targeted the TCR CDR3. TCRdb recomputed calls from the multiplex PCR reads with MiXCR, one row per CDR3 protein. Seen here are some 300,000 distinct CDR3 sequences, roughly a fifth observed once, and the top ten hold approximately 37%. The sequencing input was blood. V and J are TRBV20-1 and TRBJ2-5, with D maybe TRBD2 (7 bases). The sequence derives from a man between 45 and 60 years old with Graves' ophthalmopathy. CDR3 in DNA: TGCAGTGCTAGCCGGGGGGCCCGGGGTACTGAGACCCAGTACTTC. Amino acid sequence: CSASRGARGTETQYF.